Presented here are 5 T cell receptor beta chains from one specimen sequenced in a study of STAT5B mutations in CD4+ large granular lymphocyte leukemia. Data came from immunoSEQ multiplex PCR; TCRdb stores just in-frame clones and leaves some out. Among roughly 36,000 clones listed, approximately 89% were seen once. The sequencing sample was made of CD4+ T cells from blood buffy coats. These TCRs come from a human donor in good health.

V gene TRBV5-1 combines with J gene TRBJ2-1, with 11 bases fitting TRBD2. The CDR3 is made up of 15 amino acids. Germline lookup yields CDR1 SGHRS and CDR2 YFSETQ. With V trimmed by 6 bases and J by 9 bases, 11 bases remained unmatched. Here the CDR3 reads CASNVAGGPPGEQFF. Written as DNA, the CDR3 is TGCGCCAGCAACGTAGCGGGGGGGCCCCCAGGTGAGCAGTTCTTC.

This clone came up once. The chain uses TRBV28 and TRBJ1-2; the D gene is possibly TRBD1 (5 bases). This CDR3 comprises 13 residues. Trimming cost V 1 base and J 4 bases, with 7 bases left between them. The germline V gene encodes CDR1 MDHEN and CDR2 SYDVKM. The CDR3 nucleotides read TGTGCCAGCAGTTTATCGGGGCGCTATGGCTACACCTTC. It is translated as CASSLSGRYGYTF.

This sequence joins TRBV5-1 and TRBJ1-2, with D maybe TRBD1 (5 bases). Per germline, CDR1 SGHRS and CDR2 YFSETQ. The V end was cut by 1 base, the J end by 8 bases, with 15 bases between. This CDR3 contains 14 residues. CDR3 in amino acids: CASSLMTVGEGYTF. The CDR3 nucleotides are TGCGCCAGCAGCTTGATGACGGTGGGGGAAGGCTACACCTTC.

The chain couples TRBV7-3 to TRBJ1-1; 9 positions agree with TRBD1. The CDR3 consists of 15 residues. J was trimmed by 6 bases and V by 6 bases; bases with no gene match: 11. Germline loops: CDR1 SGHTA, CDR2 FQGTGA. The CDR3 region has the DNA TGTGCCAGCAGTTTCCTCGGACAGGGGCAATCTGAAGCTTTCTTT. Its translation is CASSFLGQGQSEAFF.

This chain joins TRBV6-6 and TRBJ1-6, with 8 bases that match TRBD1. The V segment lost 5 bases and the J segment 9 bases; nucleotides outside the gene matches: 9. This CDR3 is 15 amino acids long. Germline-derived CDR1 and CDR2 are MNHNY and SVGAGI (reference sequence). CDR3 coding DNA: TGTGCCAGCAGTCCATCCGGGACAGGAGCTTCACCCCTCCACTTT. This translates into CASSPSGTGASPLHF.